Below are 14 T cell receptor beta chains sequenced from a single sample in a study of molecular identifiers for immune sequencing clone quantification. MiXCR, applied by TCRdb to the PCR reads, yields one record per CDR3 protein. The sample lists hundreds of thousands of distinct CDR3 sequences; roughly 21% were seen once. Material: naive CD8+ T cells from blood, with Jurkat cell RNA spiked in. Specified subset: FACS-sorted CD8+CD4-CCR7+CD45RA+ naive T cells. The source of these receptors is a human donor in good health. Some libraries in this study had Jurkat cell RNA spiked in.

This clonotype has at least ten counts. The chain links TRBV3-1 to TRBJ1-4; D might be TRBD1 (6 bases). Germline V gene sequence: CDR1 LGHDT, CDR2 YNNKEL (reference sequence). V lost 2 bases and J 3 bases, leaving 13 bases between the germline ends. This CDR3 is built from 16 residues. CDR3 bases: TGTGCCAGCAGCCAACCTCGACAGGCCCCTAATGAAAAACTGTTTTTT. Protein sequence: CASSQPRQAPNEKLFF.

This clonotype showed up many times. The DNA of the CDR3 is TGTGCCAGCAGCTTGGAGGTCGGCAGAGATCAGCCCCAGCATTTT. Translating it yields CASSLEVGRDQPQHF. The chain is built from TRBV5-5 and TRBJ1-5, with unresolved D. CDR3 length equals 15 residues. V gave up 0 bases and J gave up 5 bases, with 12 bases separating them. Germline-derived CDR1 and CDR2 are SGHKS and YYEKEE (reference sequence). Looking up the rest from reference TRBV5-5 and TRBJ1-5 gives the full variable domain: DAGVTQSPTHLIKTRGQQVTLRCSPISGHKSVSWYQQVLGQGPQFIFQYYEKEERGRGNFPDRFSARQFPNYSSELNVNALLLGDSALYLCASSLEVGRDQPQHFGDGTRLSIL.

There are a few counts of this clonotype. The genes are TRBV3-1 and TRBJ2-1, with 10 bases matching TRBD2. V was clipped by 4 bases and J by 9 bases; unmatched bases: 9. The CDR3 covers 15 residues. Germline V lookup: CDR1 LGHDT, CDR2 YNNKEL (reference sequence). CDR3: CASSLGTSVKGEQFF. Written as DNA, the CDR3 is TGTGCCAGCAGCCTGGGGACTAGCGTAAAGGGTGAGCAGTTCTTC.

V usage is TRBV27 and J usage is TRBJ1-2, with D possibly matching TRBD1 (6 bases). V was cut by 8 bases and J by 2 bases, with 15 bases left in between. There are 14 residues in the CDR3. Germline V CDR1 and CDR2: MNHEY, SMNVEV (reference sequence). DNA for the CDR3: TGTGCCAGCGGGGATTCCGGGACAAACTATGGCTACACCTTC. Its protein product is CASGDSGTNYGYTF.

This clonotype has only a few counts. The rearrangement joins TRBV6-1 to TRBJ1-2; the D gene is possibly TRBD1 (5 bases). The V gene's germline CDR1 is MNHNS and CDR2 SASEGT. Trimming left V 7 bases short and J 5 bases short, with 23 bases between. CDR3 length equals 16 residues. CDR3 DNA: TGTGCCAGCACCACCCAAGAGGGGACCCTACTTTATGGCTACACCTTC. Amino acids: CASTTQEGTLLYGYTF.

This clonotype was detected many times. The V call is TRBV18, the J call TRBJ2-5, with D possibly TRBD1 on 5 matching bases. V gave up 3 bases and J gave up 2 bases, with 16 bases separating them. Germline assignment: CDR1 KGHSH and CDR2 LQKENI. This CDR3 comprises 16 residues. The CDR3, as DNA: TGTGCCAGCTCACCCCGACAGCCACCAGCTCAAGAGACCCAGTACTTC. This sequence encodes CASSPRQPPAQETQYF. The whole variable domain, remainder taken from reference TRBV18 and TRBJ2-5, is NAGVMQNPRHLVRRRGQEARLRCSPMKGHSHVYWYRQLPEEGLKFMVYLQKENIIDESGMPKERFSAEFPKEGPSILRIQQVVRGDSAAYFCASSPRQPPAQETQYFGPGTRLLVL.

A few counts support this clonotype. The CDR3 region has the DNA TGTGCCAGCAGTTATCATGAAGACGGAAACTCCTATAATTCACCCCTCCACTTT. Translated: CASSYHEDGNSYNSPLHF. V usage is TRBV6-2 or TRBV6-3 and J usage is TRBJ1-6; D gene uncertain. V was clipped by 3 bases and J by 0 bases, with 15 bases between them. Per germline, CDR1 MNHEY and CDR2 SVGEGT. This CDR3 is built from 18 residues.

This clonotype was picked up many times. The V call is TRBV4-3, the J call TRBJ2-2; 11 bases line up with TRBD1. CDR3 length: 18 residues. V gave up 0 bases and J gave up 6 bases; unmatched junction bases: 9. In germline, CDR1 is LGHNA, CDR2 YSLEER. The CDR3 loop reads CASSQEIWTGGAAGELFF. The CDR3 nucleotides are TGCGCCAGCAGCCAAGAGATTTGGACAGGGGGCGCCGCCGGGGAGCTGTTTTTT.

This clonotype has ten or more counts. CDR3 sequence (DNA): TGTGCCAGCAGCCAAACCCCGGGTCAAAGCGGGGGCGGCTACACCTTC. Translating gives CASSQTPGQSGGGYTF. V and J are TRBV3-1 and TRBJ1-2; D is possibly TRBD1 (6 bases). This CDR3 is 16 amino acids long. V gave up 2 bases and J gave up 8 bases, with 21 bases separating them. Germline lookup yields CDR1 LGHDT and CDR2 YNNKEL (reference sequence).

This clonotype has a count of ten or more. The J gene is TRBJ2-7, the V gene TRBV28; TRBD2 matches 9 bases. V lost 2 bases to trimming and J lost 1 base; unmatched junction nucleotides: 6. This CDR3 is 16 amino acids long. CDR1 is MDHEN and CDR2 is SYDVKM in the germline V gene. Here the CDR3 reads CASSLRALAGSYEQYF. The CDR3 DNA reads TGTGCCAGCAGTTTACGGGCACTAGCGGGTTCCTACGAGCAGTACTTC.

This clonotype was seen ten or more times. J is TRBJ2-1 and V is TRBV5-5, with D unclear. Trimming shortened V by 1 base and J by 0 bases, and 8 bases separated the two germline ends. The CDR3 runs to 15 residues. The germline CDR1 and CDR2 sequences are SGHKS and YYEKEE (reference sequence). CDR3 sequence reads: CASSLSTPSYNEQFF. The CDR3 bases are TGTGCCAGCAGCTTGAGCACTCCCTCCTACAATGAGCAGTTCTTC.

The chain uses TRBV11-2 and TRBJ2-5; TRBD1 matches 9 bases. This CDR3 contains 17 residues. The germline CDR1 and CDR2 sequences are SGHAT and FQNNGV. The V segment lost 5 bases and the J segment 1 base; nucleotides outside the gene matches: 11. The CDR3 protein is CASSEFRDRVLQETQYF. CDR3 nucleotide sequence: TGTGCCAGCAGCGAATTCCGGGACAGGGTCCTCCAAGAGACCCAGTACTTC. The whole variable domain, remainder taken from reference TRBV11-2 and TRBJ2-5, is EAGVAQSPRYKIIEKRQSVAFWCNPISGHATLYWYQQILGQGPKLLIQFQNNGVVDDSQLPKDRFSAERLKGVDSTLKIQPAKLEDSAVYLCASSEFRDRVLQETQYFGPGTRLLVL.

This clonotype was seen at least ten times. The chain uses TRBV5-6 and TRBJ2-5, with TRBD1 identical over 9 bases. The germline V gene encodes CDR1 SGHDT and CDR2 YYEEEE. V lost 3 bases, J lost 1 base, and 7 bases stayed unmatched. The CDR3 covers 16 residues. CDR3 loop: CASSSWTGASQETQYF. CDR3 DNA: TGTGCCAGCAGCTCCTGGACAGGGGCCTCCCAAGAGACCCAGTACTTC.

In regard to this clonotype: Just one base apart from a much larger clone, this may be a read error. V and J are TRBV9 and TRBJ2-5, with a tentative D call TRBD2 (5 bases). Germline CDR1 reads SGDLS; CDR2 reads YYNGEE. V lost 3 bases and J 5 bases, leaving 11 bases between the germline ends. This CDR3 is built from 13 residues. The CDR3 nucleotides read TGTGCCAGCAGCGCAGCTAGGGAGGAGACCCAGTACTTC. Translating it yields CASSAAREETQYF.